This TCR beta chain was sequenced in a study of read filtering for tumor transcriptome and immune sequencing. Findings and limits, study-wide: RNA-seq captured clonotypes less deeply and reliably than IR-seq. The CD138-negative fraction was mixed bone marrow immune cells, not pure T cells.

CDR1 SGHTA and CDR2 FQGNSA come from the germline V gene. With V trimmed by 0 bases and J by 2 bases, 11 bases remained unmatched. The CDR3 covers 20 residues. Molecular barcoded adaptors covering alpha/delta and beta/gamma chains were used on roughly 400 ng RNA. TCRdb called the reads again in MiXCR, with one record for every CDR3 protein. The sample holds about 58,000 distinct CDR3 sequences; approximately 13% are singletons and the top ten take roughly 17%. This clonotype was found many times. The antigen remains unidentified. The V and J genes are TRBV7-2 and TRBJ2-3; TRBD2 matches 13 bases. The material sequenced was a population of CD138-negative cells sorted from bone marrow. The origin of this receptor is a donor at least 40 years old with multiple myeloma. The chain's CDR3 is CASSLARLAGGGSATDTQYF. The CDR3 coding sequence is TGTGCCAGCAGCTTAGCGAGACTAGCGGGGGGTGGGTCGGCCACAGATACGCAGTATTTT.